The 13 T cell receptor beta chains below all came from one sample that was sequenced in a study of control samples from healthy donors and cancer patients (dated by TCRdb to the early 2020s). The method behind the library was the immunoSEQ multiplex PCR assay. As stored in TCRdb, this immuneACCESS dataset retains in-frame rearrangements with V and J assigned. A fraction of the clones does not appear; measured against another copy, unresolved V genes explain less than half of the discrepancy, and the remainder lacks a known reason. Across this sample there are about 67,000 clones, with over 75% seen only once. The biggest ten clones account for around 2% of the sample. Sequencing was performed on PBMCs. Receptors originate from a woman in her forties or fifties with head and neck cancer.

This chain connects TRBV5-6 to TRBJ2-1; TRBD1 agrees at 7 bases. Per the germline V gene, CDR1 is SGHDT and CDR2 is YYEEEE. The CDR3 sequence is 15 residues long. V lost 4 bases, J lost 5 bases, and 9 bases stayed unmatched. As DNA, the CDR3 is TGTGCCAGCAGCCAATTACACAGGGGCAACAATGAGCAGTTCTTC. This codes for CASSQLHRGNNEQFF.

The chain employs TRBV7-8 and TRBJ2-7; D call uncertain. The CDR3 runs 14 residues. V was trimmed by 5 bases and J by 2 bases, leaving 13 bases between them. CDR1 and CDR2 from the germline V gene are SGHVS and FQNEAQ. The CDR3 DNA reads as TGTGCCAGCAGCCCATATCCCTTCCCCTACGAGCAGTACTTC. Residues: CASSPYPFPYEQYF.

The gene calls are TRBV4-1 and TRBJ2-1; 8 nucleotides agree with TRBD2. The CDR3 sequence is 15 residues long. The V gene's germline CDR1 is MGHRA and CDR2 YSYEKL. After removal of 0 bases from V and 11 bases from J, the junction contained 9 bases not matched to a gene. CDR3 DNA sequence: TGCGCCAGCAGCCAAGATCTCCGGGGGGGTAGCCAGCAGTTCTTC. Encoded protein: CASSQDLRGGSQQFF.

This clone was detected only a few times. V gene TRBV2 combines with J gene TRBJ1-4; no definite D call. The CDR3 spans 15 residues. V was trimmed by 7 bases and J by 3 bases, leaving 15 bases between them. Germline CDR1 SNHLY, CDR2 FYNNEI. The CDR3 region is CASKTSTVSNEKLFF. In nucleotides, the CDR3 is TGTGCCAGCAAGACTTCAACCGTGTCTAATGAAAAACTGTTTTTT.

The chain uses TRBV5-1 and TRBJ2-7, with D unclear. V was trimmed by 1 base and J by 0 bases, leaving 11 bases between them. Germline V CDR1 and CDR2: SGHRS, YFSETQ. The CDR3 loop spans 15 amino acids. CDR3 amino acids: CASSLTESSSYEQYF. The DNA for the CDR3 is TGCGCCAGCAGCTTGACGGAGTCTAGCTCCTACGAGCAGTACTTC.

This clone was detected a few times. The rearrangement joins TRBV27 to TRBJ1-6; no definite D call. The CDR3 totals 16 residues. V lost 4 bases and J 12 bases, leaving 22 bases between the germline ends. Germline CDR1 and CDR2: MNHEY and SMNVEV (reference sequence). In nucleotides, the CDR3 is TGTGCCAGCAGTTCTCGTTTCGGTAGCCCCCCGCGACCCCTCCACTTT. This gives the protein CASSSRFGSPPRPLHF.

The CDR3 is CASSLTSGGTGDTQYF. CDR3 coding DNA: TGTGCCAGCAGTTTAACTAGCGGGGGTACCGGGGATACGCAGTATTTT. This chain links TRBV28 with TRBJ2-3, with 11 bases identical to TRBD2. The V segment lost 2 bases and the J segment 6 bases; nucleotides outside the gene matches: 7. Per the germline V gene, CDR1 is MDHEN and CDR2 is SYDVKM. CDR3 length: 16 residues.

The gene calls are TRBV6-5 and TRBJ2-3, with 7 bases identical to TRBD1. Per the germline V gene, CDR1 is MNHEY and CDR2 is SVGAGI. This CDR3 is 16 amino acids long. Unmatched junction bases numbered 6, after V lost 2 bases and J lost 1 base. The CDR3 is CASSYSRTGGTDTQYF. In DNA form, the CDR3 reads TGTGCCAGCAGTTACAGTCGGACAGGTGGCACAGATACGCAGTATTTT.

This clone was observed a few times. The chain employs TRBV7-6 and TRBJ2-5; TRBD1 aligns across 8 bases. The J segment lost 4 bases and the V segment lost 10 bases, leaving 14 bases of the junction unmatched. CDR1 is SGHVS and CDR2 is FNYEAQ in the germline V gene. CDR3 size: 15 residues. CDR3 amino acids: CATKSTGATGETQYF. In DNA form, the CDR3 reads TGTGCCACCAAGTCGACAGGGGCTACGGGAGAGACCCAGTACTTC.

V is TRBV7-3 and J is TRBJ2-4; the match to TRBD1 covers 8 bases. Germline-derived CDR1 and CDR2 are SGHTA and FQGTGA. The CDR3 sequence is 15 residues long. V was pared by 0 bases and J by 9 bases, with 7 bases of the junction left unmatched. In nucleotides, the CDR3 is TGTGCCAGCAGCTTAACCGGACAGGGTGGCAGCATTCAGTACTTC. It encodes CASSLTGQGGSIQYF.

The chain's CDR3 is CASSQEGQRPNTEAFF. The CDR3, as DNA: TGTGCCAGCAGCCAAGAGGGACAGCGCCCGAACACTGAAGCTTTCTTT. The rearrangement uses TRBV3-1 (or the pseudogene TRBV3-2) and TRBJ1-1; TRBD1 agrees at 7 bases. The germline V gene has CDR1 LGHDT and CDR2 YNNKEL (reference sequence). Losses at the gene ends were 0 bases for V and 1 base for J; bases not matched to a gene: 5. This CDR3 has 16 amino acids.

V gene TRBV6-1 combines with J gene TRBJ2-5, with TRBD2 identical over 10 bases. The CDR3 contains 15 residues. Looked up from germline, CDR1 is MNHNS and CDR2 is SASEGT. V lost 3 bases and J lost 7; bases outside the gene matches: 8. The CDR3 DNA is TGTGCCAGCAGTGACCGAGCGGGGGGGGCGGCGACCCAGTACTTC. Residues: CASSDRAGGAATQYF.

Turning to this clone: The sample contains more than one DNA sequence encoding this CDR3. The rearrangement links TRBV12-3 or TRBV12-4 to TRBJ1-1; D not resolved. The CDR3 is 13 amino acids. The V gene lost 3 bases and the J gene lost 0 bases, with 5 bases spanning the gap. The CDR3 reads CASSFFMNTEAFF. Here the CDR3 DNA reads TGTGCCAGCAGTTTTTTCATGAACACTGAAGCTTTCTTT.